A selection of T cell receptor beta chains follows, all from one sample in a study of beta chain features in type 1 diabetes. The method was immunoSEQ multiplex PCR; TCRdb's version includes in-frame clones alone and lacks a portion of them. The sample lists approximately 240,000 clones, more than 15% seen once, with approximately 0.086% in the top ten. Sequencing was performed on naive CD4+ T cells from blood. The receptors were gathered from a man aged 30 to 39 with type 1 diabetes. The CDR3 runs from the conserved cysteine through the conserved F or W. The order of the fields is CDR3 protein, CDR3 DNA, J gene, D gene, clone size, V gene. The D gene is left open where the match is weak. Size tells how often a clone was seen (once, few, many) or the class of an expanded clone, and some rows leave it out.

cdr3_aa: CASSARGAIITGELFF
cdr3_nt: TGTGCCAGCAGTGCCCGGGGGGCGATCATAACCGGGGAGCTGTTTTTT
j_call: TRBJ2-2
d_call: .
clone_size: .
v_call: TRBV2

cdr3_aa: CASSEQGDHGYTF
cdr3_nt: TGTGCCAGCAGTGAACAGGGGGACCATGGCTACACCTTC
j_call: TRBJ1-2
d_call: TRBD1
clone_size: .
v_call: TRBV2

cdr3_aa: CASSPLGNSYEQYF
cdr3_nt: TGTGCCAGCTCACCACTGGGAAACTCCTACGAGCAGTACTTC
j_call: TRBJ2-7
d_call: .
clone_size: .
v_call: TRBV18

cdr3_aa: CASSPLTPEQYF
cdr3_nt: TGTGCCAGCAGCCCCCTTACCCCCGAGCAGTACTTC
j_call: TRBJ2-7
d_call: .
clone_size: .
v_call: TRBV7-9

cdr3_aa: CSASDNQPQHF
cdr3_nt: TGCAGTGCTAGTGACAATCAGCCCCAGCATTTT
j_call: TRBJ1-5
d_call: .
clone_size: once
v_call: TRBV20-1

cdr3_aa: CAYSGNEQFF
cdr3_nt: TGTGCCTACTCGGGAAATGAGCAGTTCTTC
j_call: TRBJ2-1
d_call: .
clone_size: .
v_call: TRBV30

cdr3_aa: CSVAVGRGETDTQYF
cdr3_nt: TGCAGCGTTGCGGTTGGGCGGGGGGAAACAGATACGCAGTATTTT
j_call: TRBJ2-3
d_call: TRBD2
clone_size: few
v_call: TRBV29-1

cdr3_aa: CASSLQAGRSYEQYF
cdr3_nt: TGTGCCAGCAGTTTACAGGCAGGCCGCTCCTACGAGCAGTACTTC
j_call: TRBJ2-7
d_call: .
clone_size: few
v_call: TRBV27

cdr3_aa: CSVIRGQGTGSDTQYF
cdr3_nt: TGCAGCGTTATAAGGGGACAGGGTACTGGGTCCGATACGCAGTATTTT
j_call: TRBJ2-3
d_call: TRBD1
clone_size: .
v_call: TRBV29-1

cdr3_aa: CASSDPSGFQETQYF
cdr3_nt: TGTGCCAGCAGCGACCCAAGCGGCTTCCAAGAGACCCAGTACTTC
j_call: TRBJ2-5
d_call: .
clone_size: .
v_call: TRBV5-4

cdr3_aa: CASSLTGQGFLAVDNEQFF
cdr3_nt: TGTGCCAGCAGCCTGACGGGACAGGGGTTCCTAGCGGTAGACAATGAGCAGTTCTTC
j_call: TRBJ2-1
d_call: TRBD1
clone_size: .
v_call: TRBV5-6

cdr3_aa: CASSLLGRLNTGELFF
cdr3_nt: TGTGCCAGCAGCTTGTTAGGCAGATTGAACACCGGGGAGCTGTTTTTT
j_call: TRBJ2-2
d_call: .
clone_size: .
v_call: TRBV5-4

cdr3_aa: CASRREGEGEQFF
cdr3_nt: TGTGCCAGCCGCAGGGAAGGGGAGGGTGAGCAGTTCTTC
j_call: TRBJ2-1
d_call: TRBD2
clone_size: few
v_call: TRBV13

cdr3_aa: CASSHSGALNQPQHF
cdr3_nt: TGCGCCAGCAGTCACTCCGGGGCTCTCAATCAGCCCCAGCATTTT
j_call: TRBJ1-5
d_call: .
clone_size: few
v_call: TRBV23-1

cdr3_aa: CASSLQGKNTQYF
cdr3_nt: TGTGCCAGCAGCTTACAGGGGAAGAATACGCAGTATTTT
j_call: TRBJ2-3
d_call: .
clone_size: .
v_call: TRBV7-9

cdr3_aa: CAWSPISNQPQHF
cdr3_nt: TGTGCCTGGAGTCCAATTAGCAATCAGCCCCAGCATTTT
j_call: TRBJ1-5
d_call: .
clone_size: few
v_call: TRBV30

cdr3_aa: CAWSRQLNQPQHF
cdr3_nt: TGTGCCTGGAGTAGACAGCTCAATCAGCCCCAGCATTTT
j_call: TRBJ1-5
d_call: .
clone_size: once
v_call: TRBV30

cdr3_aa: CATSTITGELFF
cdr3_nt: TGTGCCACCAGCACCATCACCGGGGAGCTGTTTTTT
j_call: TRBJ2-2
d_call: .
clone_size: .
v_call: TRBV15

cdr3_aa: CASSQDFRASGITDTQYF
cdr3_nt: TGCGCCAGCAGCCAAGATTTTCGGGCTAGCGGGATTACGGATACGCAGTATTTT
j_call: TRBJ2-3
d_call: TRBD2
clone_size: .
v_call: TRBV4-1

cdr3_aa: CASSFGQARRNTIYF
cdr3_nt: TGTGCCAGCAGCTTTGGACAGGCAAGGAGAAACACCATATATTTT
j_call: TRBJ1-3
d_call: TRBD1
clone_size: few
v_call: TRBV9

cdr3_aa: CASSRLTGTLNTGELFF
cdr3_nt: TGTGCCAGCAGCCGACTCACCGGGACACTGAACACCGGGGAGCTGTTTTTT
j_call: TRBJ2-2
d_call: .
clone_size: .
v_call: TRBV7-3

cdr3_aa: CSVERQGASGEAFF
cdr3_nt: TGCAGCGTTGAAAGGCAGGGGGCGTCGGGTGAAGCTTTCTTT
j_call: TRBJ1-1
d_call: TRBD1
clone_size: .
v_call: TRBV29-1

cdr3_aa: CSVEDLTGETQYF
cdr3_nt: TGCAGCGTTGAAGATCTGACAGGGGAGACCCAGTACTTC
j_call: TRBJ2-5
d_call: TRBD1
clone_size: few
v_call: TRBV29-1

cdr3_aa: CASSPDRLHEQYF
cdr3_nt: TGTGCCAGCTCACCGGACAGGCTTCACGAGCAGTACTTC
j_call: TRBJ2-7
d_call: TRBD1
clone_size: .
v_call: TRBV18

cdr3_aa: CASSPPTASYGYTF
cdr3_nt: TGTGCCAGCAGTCCGCCAACAGCATCCTATGGCTACACCTTC
j_call: TRBJ1-2
d_call: .
clone_size: .
v_call: TRBV28

cdr3_aa: CASSLVEGRGPQHF
cdr3_nt: TGTGCCAGCAGCTTAGTTGAGGGCCGGGGGCCCCAGCATTTT
j_call: TRBJ1-5
d_call: .
clone_size: .
v_call: TRBV7-2

cdr3_aa: CSVEERNSYNEQFF
cdr3_nt: TGCAGCGTTGAGGAGCGGAACTCCTACAATGAGCAGTTCTTC
j_call: TRBJ2-1
d_call: .
clone_size: .
v_call: TRBV29-1

cdr3_aa: CASSEYSGGGPDTQYF
cdr3_nt: TGTGCCAGCAGTGAATATAGCGGAGGCGGCCCAGATACGCAGTATTTT
j_call: TRBJ2-3
d_call: .
clone_size: .
v_call: TRBV25-1

cdr3_aa: CAWLRVGLLRLGQYF
cdr3_nt: TGTGCCTGGTTAAGGGTGGGACTGCTGAGACTGGGGCAGTACTTC
j_call: TRBJ2-7
d_call: .
clone_size: few
v_call: TRBV30

cdr3_aa: CSAGLAIADTQYF
cdr3_nt: TGCAGCGCCGGACTAGCGATTGCAGATACGCAGTATTTT
j_call: TRBJ2-3
d_call: TRBD2
clone_size: few
v_call: TRBV29-1

cdr3_aa: CASSDTGELFF
cdr3_nt: TGTGCCAGCAGCGACACCGGGGAGCTGTTTTTT
j_call: TRBJ2-2
d_call: .
clone_size: few
v_call: TRBV9

cdr3_aa: CADIFPGLAATDTQYF
cdr3_nt: TGTGCCGACATATTCCCCGGACTAGCGGCCACAGATACGCAGTATTTT
j_call: TRBJ2-3
d_call: TRBD2
clone_size: .
v_call: TRBV28

cdr3_aa: CASSQETKGEETQYF
cdr3_nt: TGTGCCAGCAGCCAAGAAACAAAAGGAGAAGAGACCCAGTACTTC
j_call: TRBJ2-5
d_call: .
clone_size: .
v_call: TRBV14

cdr3_aa: CASSPADEQYF
cdr3_nt: TGTGCCAGCAGCCCAGCGGACGAGCAGTACTTC
j_call: TRBJ2-7
d_call: .
clone_size: few
v_call: TRBV7-9

cdr3_aa: CASSPLGLAGVNEQFF
cdr3_nt: TGTGCCAGCAGCCCCTTAGGGCTAGCGGGTGTAAATGAGCAGTTCTTC
j_call: TRBJ2-1
d_call: TRBD2
clone_size: few
v_call: TRBV9

cdr3_aa: CAWSREGNQPQHF
cdr3_nt: TGTGCCTGGAGCCGGGAGGGGAATCAGCCCCAGCATTTT
j_call: TRBJ1-5
d_call: .
clone_size: .
v_call: TRBV30

cdr3_aa: CSAGLPRPGELFF
cdr3_nt: TGCAGCGCGGGACTCCCAAGGCCGGGGGAGCTGTTTTTT
j_call: TRBJ2-2
d_call: .
clone_size: few
v_call: TRBV29-1

cdr3_aa: CASSQGSRGPDEQYF
cdr3_nt: TGCGCCAGCAGCCAAGGGTCCAGGGGGCCGGACGAGCAGTACTTC
j_call: TRBJ2-7
d_call: TRBD1
clone_size: few
v_call: TRBV4-1

cdr3_aa: CSVDESLATRTYEQYF
cdr3_nt: TGCAGCGTTGATGAGAGCTTAGCGACTAGGACCTACGAGCAGTACTTC
j_call: TRBJ2-7
d_call: .
clone_size: few
v_call: TRBV29-1

cdr3_aa: CATSRVGTVFYGYTF
cdr3_nt: TGTGCCACCAGCAGAGTGGGGACAGTCTTCTATGGCTACACCTTC
j_call: TRBJ1-2
d_call: TRBD1
clone_size: few
v_call: TRBV15

cdr3_aa: CSARETREQYF
cdr3_nt: TGCAGTGCTAGGGAAACGCGCGAGCAGTACTTC
j_call: TRBJ2-7
d_call: .
clone_size: few
v_call: TRBV20-1

cdr3_aa: CAWSQGTLAKNIQYF
cdr3_nt: TGTGCCTGGAGTCAGGGGACCTTAGCCAAAAACATTCAGTACTTC
j_call: TRBJ2-4
d_call: .
clone_size: few
v_call: TRBV30

cdr3_aa: CASSRSSGANVLTF
cdr3_nt: TGCGCCAGCAGTCGGAGCTCTGGGGCCAACGTCCTGACTTTC
j_call: TRBJ2-6
d_call: .
clone_size: .
v_call: TRBV5-1

cdr3_aa: CASSQPREKAYNEQFF
cdr3_nt: TGCGCCAGCAGCCAGCCACGAGAGAAGGCCTACAATGAGCAGTTCTTC
j_call: TRBJ2-1
d_call: .
clone_size: .
v_call: TRBV4-1

cdr3_aa: CAGGRVNTEAFF
cdr3_nt: TGTGCGGGGGGAAGGGTGAACACTGAAGCTTTCTTT
j_call: TRBJ1-1
d_call: .
clone_size: few
v_call: TRBV30

cdr3_aa: CASTLNGIEAFF
cdr3_nt: TGCGCCAGCACCCTCAATGGAATTGAAGCTTTCTTT
j_call: TRBJ1-1
d_call: .
clone_size: .
v_call: TRBV23-1

cdr3_aa: CASSPGSPTDTQYF
cdr3_nt: TGTGCCAGCAGCCCCGGGAGTCCCACAGATACGCAGTATTTT
j_call: TRBJ2-3
d_call: .
clone_size: .
v_call: TRBV6-6

cdr3_aa: CAWSAGRLRTDTQYF
cdr3_nt: TGTGCCTGGAGTGCGGGACGGCTAAGAACAGATACGCAGTATTTT
j_call: TRBJ2-3
d_call: .
clone_size: .
v_call: TRBV30

cdr3_aa: CASSHEVGVGPFF
cdr3_nt: TGCGCCAGCAGCCACGAGGTGGGGGTAGGGCCGTTCTTC
j_call: TRBJ2-1
d_call: .
clone_size: few
v_call: TRBV4-3

cdr3_aa: CASSEMAGGETQYF
cdr3_nt: TGTGCCAGCAGTGAAATGGCAGGGGGCGAGACCCAGTACTTC
j_call: TRBJ2-5
d_call: TRBD1
clone_size: .
v_call: TRBV6-1

cdr3_aa: CASSPQTSGWETQYF
cdr3_nt: TGTGCCAGCAGCCCTCAGACTAGCGGTTGGGAGACCCAGTACTTC
j_call: TRBJ2-5
d_call: TRBD2
clone_size: .
v_call: TRBV7-2

cdr3_aa: CASSPGGLVVNGEQFF
cdr3_nt: TGTGCCAGCAGTCCGGGGGGACTAGTGGTAAACGGTGAGCAGTTCTTC
j_call: TRBJ2-1
d_call: TRBD2
clone_size: once
v_call: TRBV7-2